This T cell receptor (beta chain) was sequenced during a study of beta chain features in type 1 diabetes. Study in general: The patient and healthy donor groups were comparable for age, gender and cell yields. Study-level findings and limits: The study found moderately but significantly shorter TCRB CDR3s in all four CD4+ subsets of Type 1 diabetes patients. At VDJ recombination sites, type 1 diabetes patients had fewer insertions and more deleted nucleotides.

Reverse transcribing all isolated RNA meant expressed TCRB transcripts were sequenced. TCRdb's copy holds only in-frame clones and misses some; the assay was immunoSEQ multiplex PCR. Among roughly 400,000 clones listed, over 12% were seen once. This clone was picked up a small number of times. Its antigen is currently unknown. The CDR3 covers 11 residues. Trimming removed 4 bases from V and 6 bases from J, with 8 bases in between. Germline CDR1 is SGHDT and CDR2 is YYEEEE. Sequencing was carried out using naive CD4+ T cells from blood. The chain recombines TRBV5-6 with TRBJ2-7, with a tentative D call TRBD2 (5 bases). This clonotype was sampled from a woman between 18 and 29 years old in good health. The CDR3 region is CASSRAGEQYF. The CDR3 coding sequence is TGTGCCAGCAGCCGGGCGGGCGAGCAGTACTTC.